The clone carrying this TCR beta chain was detected a few times. Antigen: not known. Every isolated RNA sample was fully reverse transcribed, so sequencing captured expressed TCRB transcripts. The read count averaged around 3.5 million across naive, central memory and regulatory T cell samples. Clones were sequenced by immunoSEQ multiplex PCR, and TCRdb holds only the in-frame ones, with some missing. The table lists about 150,000 clones, about a tenth of them singletons. These data belong to a study of beta chain features in type 1 diabetes. Study findings and constraints: Patients with Type 1 diabetes showed moderately but significantly shorter TCRB CDR3s in all four CD4+ subsets.

Sorting based on CD45RO/CCR7/CD25/CD127/CD95/CD27 separated CD4+ naive, central memory, regulatory and stem cell-like memory cells. Each population that was sorted was more than 95% pure. Sequenced input: central memory CD4+ T cells from blood. The TCR originated in a man aged 25 to 40 with type 1 diabetes.

In DNA form, the CDR3 reads TGTGCCAGCAGCAACAGGGGGGACGAGCAGTACTTC. This sequence encodes CASSNRGDEQYF. The V gene is TRBV28, the J gene TRBJ2-7; TRBD1 agrees at 8 bases. The length of the CDR3 is 12 residues. Per germline, CDR1 MDHEN and CDR2 SYDVKM. The junction had 3 bases not matched to a gene; V was cut back by 6 bases and J by 5 bases.